This is a list of T cell receptor beta chains from one sample in a study of Ad26.COV2.S vaccination and SARS-CoV-2 variants. Clones were sequenced by immunoSEQ multiplex PCR, and TCRdb holds only the in-frame ones, with some missing. The sample includes some 250,000 clones, roughly 88% of them seen just once. The sample in question was peripheral blood, obtained in a trial of Ad26.COV2.S vaccine versus placebo. The receptor set was obtained from a person between 18 and 65 years old who received the Ad26.COV2.S COVID-19 vaccine or a placebo. Each CDR3 is given with its conserved first and last residue. A D gene is named only where the DNA matches it firmly. Size is stated for part of the rows, as once, few or many counts, or as a class when the clone is expanded.

CDR3 protein: CASSRVVGGIDQPQHF; CDR3 DNA: TGTGCCAGTAGTCGTGTCGTCGGGGGCATTGATCAGCCCCAGCATTTT; J gene: TRBJ1-5; D gene: -; clone size: -; V gene: TRBV19
CDR3 protein: CASSYTSGGLYEQYF; CDR3 DNA: TGTGCCAGCAGTTATACTAGCGGGGGACTCTACGAGCAGTACTTC; J gene: TRBJ2-7; D gene: TRBD2; clone size: -; V gene: TRBV6-2/TRBV6-3
CDR3 protein: CAISGSGEVDTDTQYF; CDR3 DNA: TGTGCCATCAGTGGGAGCGGGGAAGTTGACACAGATACGCAGTATTTT; J gene: TRBJ2-3; D gene: TRBD2; clone size: -; V gene: TRBV10-3
CDR3 protein: CASSVASQGAEAFF; CDR3 DNA: TGTGCCAGCAGCGTAGCCTCTCAGGGGGCTGAAGCTTTCTTT; J gene: TRBJ1-1; D gene: TRBD1; clone size: -; V gene: TRBV9
CDR3 protein: CASSLTATPYEQYF; CDR3 DNA: TGTGCCAGCAGTCTAACGGCGACACCGTACGAGCAGTACTTC; J gene: TRBJ2-7; D gene: -; clone size: -; V gene: TRBV27
CDR3 protein: CASSPNRKLQGYTF; CDR3 DNA: TGTGCCAGTAGTCCTAACAGGAAGCTGCAGGGCTACACCTTC; J gene: TRBJ1-2; D gene: -; clone size: -; V gene: TRBV19
CDR3 protein: CASSSPLIERKDTGELFF; CDR3 DNA: TGTGCCAGTAGTTCACCCCTTATAGAGCGGAAGGACACCGGGGAGCTGTTTTTT; J gene: TRBJ2-2; D gene: -; clone size: -; V gene: TRBV19
CDR3 protein: CASSLGGTVYGYTF; CDR3 DNA: TGTGCCAGCAGCTTGGGGGGGACAGTCTATGGCTACACCTTC; J gene: TRBJ1-2; D gene: TRBD1; clone size: -; V gene: TRBV7-9
CDR3 protein: CASSVDRLNTEAFF; CDR3 DNA: TGTGCCAGCAGTGTGGACAGATTGAACACTGAAGCTTTCTTT; J gene: TRBJ1-1; D gene: -; clone size: -; V gene: TRBV6-4
CDR3 protein: CASSPTPWGLNTGELFF; CDR3 DNA: TGTGCCAGCAGTCCCACCCCGTGGGGCCTTAACACCGGGGAGCTGTTTTTT; J gene: TRBJ2-2; D gene: -; clone size: -; V gene: TRBV27
CDR3 protein: CASHTGGVRDRIILQVTGELFF; CDR3 DNA: TGCGCCAGCCATACGGGCGGCGTCCGGGACAGAATAATACTCCAAGTCACCGGGGAGCTGTTTTTT; J gene: TRBJ2-2; D gene: TRBD1; clone size: -; V gene: TRBV10-1
CDR3 protein: CASSPTSGRGDTQYF; CDR3 DNA: TGTGCCAGCAGCCCGACTAGCGGGAGAGGTGATACGCAGTATTTT; J gene: TRBJ2-3; D gene: TRBD2; clone size: -; V gene: TRBV5-6
CDR3 protein: CASSWTSGNYEQYF; CDR3 DNA: TGCGCCAGCAGCTGGACTAGCGGGAACTACGAGCAGTACTTC; J gene: TRBJ2-7; D gene: TRBD2; clone size: -; V gene: TRBV5-1
CDR3 protein: CASSIGGGVGQPQHF; CDR3 DNA: TGTGCCAGTAGTATAGGAGGAGGGGTCGGTCAGCCCCAGCATTTT; J gene: TRBJ1-5; D gene: -; clone size: -; V gene: TRBV19
CDR3 protein: CASSSTAGSHEQYF; CDR3 DNA: TGCGCCAGCAGCTCGACAGCCGGCTCCCACGAGCAGTACTTC; J gene: TRBJ2-7; D gene: -; clone size: -; V gene: TRBV5-1
CDR3 protein: CASSQDVSGPSSYNEQFF; CDR3 DNA: TGTGCCAGCAGCCAAGACGTTAGCGGGCCAAGCTCCTACAATGAGCAGTTCTTC; J gene: TRBJ2-1; D gene: TRBD2; clone size: -; V gene: TRBV4-2
CDR3 protein: CASSYQGSSYNYGHTF; CDR3 DNA: TGTGCCAGCAGTTATCAGGGGTCTTCATATAACTATGGCCACACCTTC; J gene: TRBJ1-2; D gene: -; clone size: -; V gene: TRBV6-5
CDR3 protein: CASSYGESNQPQHF; CDR3 DNA: TGTGCCAGCAGTTACGGGGAGAGCAATCAGCCCCAGCATTTT; J gene: TRBJ1-5; D gene: -; clone size: -; V gene: TRBV6-6
CDR3 protein: CASSRGSPNEKLFF; CDR3 DNA: TGTGCCAGCTCCCGGGGGAGCCCTAATGAAAAACTGTTTTTT; J gene: TRBJ1-4; D gene: -; clone size: -; V gene: TRBV27
CDR3 protein: CASSLWPGQGDGYTF; CDR3 DNA: TGTGCCAGCAGTTTATGGCCGGGGCAGGGAGATGGCTACACCTTC; J gene: TRBJ1-2; D gene: -; clone size: -; V gene: TRBV28
CDR3 protein: CASVTGGSYNEQFF; CDR3 DNA: TGTGCCAGCGTGACGGGGGGATCCTACAATGAGCAGTTCTTC; J gene: TRBJ2-1; D gene: TRBD2; clone size: -; V gene: TRBV7-9
CDR3 protein: CASSHMPSGAYEQYF; CDR3 DNA: TGCGCCAGCAGCCATATGCCGTCGGGAGCCTACGAGCAGTACTTC; J gene: TRBJ2-7; D gene: -; clone size: -; V gene: TRBV4-1
CDR3 protein: CASSLRTGRGNEKLFF; CDR3 DNA: TGTGCCAGCAGCTTGAGGACAGGCAGAGGGAATGAAAAACTGTTTTTT; J gene: TRBJ1-4; D gene: TRBD1; clone size: -; V gene: TRBV5-4
CDR3 protein: CASSLGVYNSPLHF; CDR3 DNA: TGTGCCAGCAGTCTCGGGGTCTATAATTCACCCCTCCACTTT; J gene: TRBJ1-6; D gene: -; clone size: -; V gene: TRBV2
CDR3 protein: CSAKGQGVPGELFF; CDR3 DNA: TGCAGCGCCAAGGGACAGGGGGTCCCCGGGGAGCTGTTTTTT; J gene: TRBJ2-2; D gene: TRBD1; clone size: -; V gene: TRBV29-1
CDR3 protein: CASSSPYSTGGGGETQYF; CDR3 DNA: TGTGCCAGCAGTTCACCCTACTCGACAGGGGGGGGAGGAGAGACCCAGTACTTC; J gene: TRBJ2-5; D gene: TRBD1; clone size: -; V gene: TRBV28
CDR3 protein: CASSRRAGINYEQYF; CDR3 DNA: TGTGCCAGCAGCCGCCGTGCAGGAATAAACTACGAGCAGTACTTC; J gene: TRBJ2-7; D gene: -; clone size: -; V gene: TRBV11-2
CDR3 protein: CASSVSGTVVNGELFF; CDR3 DNA: TGTGCCAGCAGCGTATCCGGCACCGTCGTTAACGGGGAGCTGTTTTTT; J gene: TRBJ2-2; D gene: -; clone size: -; V gene: TRBV9
CDR3 protein: CSVEWGAGYGYTF; CDR3 DNA: TGCAGCGTTGAATGGGGGGCAGGCTATGGCTACACCTTC; J gene: TRBJ1-2; D gene: -; clone size: -; V gene: TRBV29-1
CDR3 protein: CATSRDSTDTQYF; CDR3 DNA: TGTGCCACCAGCCGGGACAGCACAGATACGCAGTATTTT; J gene: TRBJ2-3; D gene: -; clone size: once; V gene: TRBV24-1
CDR3 protein: CAWSKLLSNQPQHF; CDR3 DNA: TGTGCCTGGAGTAAACTACTAAGCAATCAGCCCCAGCATTTT; J gene: TRBJ1-5; D gene: -; clone size: once; V gene: TRBV30
CDR3 protein: CASSFSYRAGNEQFF; CDR3 DNA: TGCGCCAGCAGCTTTTCATACAGGGCGGGCAATGAGCAGTTCTTC; J gene: TRBJ2-1; D gene: -; clone size: -; V gene: TRBV5-1
CDR3 protein: CASSPGLTTYEQYF; CDR3 DNA: TGTGCCAGCAGCCCCGGGCTTACCACCTACGAGCAGTACTTC; J gene: TRBJ2-7; D gene: -; clone size: -; V gene: TRBV13
CDR3 protein: CASSEFPPGDSSYNSPLHF; CDR3 DNA: TGTGCCAGCAGTGAATTTCCTCCAGGGGATAGCTCCTATAATTCACCCCTCCACTTT; J gene: TRBJ1-6; D gene: -; clone size: -; V gene: TRBV6-1
CDR3 protein: CASSIQGTSNQPQHF; CDR3 DNA: TGTGCCAGTAGTATACAGGGTACAAGCAATCAGCCCCAGCATTTT; J gene: TRBJ1-5; D gene: -; clone size: once; V gene: TRBV19
CDR3 protein: CASSPSGNYGYTF; CDR3 DNA: TGTGCCAGCAGCCCATCAGGGAACTATGGCTACACCTTC; J gene: TRBJ1-2; D gene: -; clone size: -; V gene: TRBV11-2
CDR3 protein: CASSEGGVSYEQYF; CDR3 DNA: TGTGCCAGCAGTGAAGGTGGCGTCTCCTACGAGCAGTACTTC; J gene: TRBJ2-7; D gene: -; clone size: -; V gene: TRBV6-1
CDR3 protein: CASSPWGSVPYEQYF; CDR3 DNA: TGTGCCAGCAGCCCGTGGGGTAGCGTACCCTACGAGCAGTACTTC; J gene: TRBJ2-7; D gene: -; clone size: once; V gene: TRBV7-2
CDR3 protein: CASSMGTPQVTGEQYF; CDR3 DNA: TGTGCCAGTAGTATGGGGACTCCGCAGGTGACTGGCGAGCAGTACTTC; J gene: TRBJ2-7; D gene: -; clone size: -; V gene: TRBV19
CDR3 protein: CASSSGQGREQYF; CDR3 DNA: TGTGCCAGCAGTTCTGGACAGGGTCGCGAGCAGTACTTC; J gene: TRBJ2-7; D gene: TRBD1; clone size: -; V gene: TRBV5-4
CDR3 protein: CASSTDPQRAGDTQYF; CDR3 DNA: TGTGCCAGCAGCACCGACCCACAGCGGGCAGGGGATACGCAGTATTTT; J gene: TRBJ2-3; D gene: -; clone size: -; V gene: TRBV11-2
CDR3 protein: CASGGQPADSGNTIYF; CDR3 DNA: TGTGCCAGCGGGGGGCAGCCCGCGGACTCCGGAAACACCATATATTTT; J gene: TRBJ1-3; D gene: -; clone size: -; V gene: TRBV28
CDR3 protein: CASSRPEVNTEAFF; CDR3 DNA: TGTGCCAGCAGCCGGCCCGAGGTGAACACTGAAGCTTTCTTT; J gene: TRBJ1-1; D gene: -; clone size: -; V gene: TRBV6-2/TRBV6-3
CDR3 protein: CASSLEGTANQPQHF; CDR3 DNA: TGCGCCAGCAGCTTGGAAGGGACAGCCAATCAGCCCCAGCATTTT; J gene: TRBJ1-5; D gene: TRBD1; clone size: -; V gene: TRBV5-1